The 9 T cell receptor beta chains presented below share a single source sample, sequenced in a study of OX40 agonist ivuxolimab in advanced cancers. Some clones are missing from TCRdb's copy, which holds only in-frame ones; the method was immunoSEQ multiplex PCR. The data contain more than 80,000 clones, about 90% of them singletons. The sample here was CD4+ or CD8+ T cells sorted from blood, taken in a trial of the OX40 agonist ivuxolimab. The origin of the receptors is an adult with an advanced solid tumor such as melanoma, head and neck, liver or kidney cancer.

This rearrangement joins TRBV18 to TRBJ1-1, with 9 bases fitting TRBD1. Germline V CDR1 and CDR2: KGHSH, LQKENI. The CDR3 runs 14 residues. J lost 1 base, V lost 3 bases, and 0 bases had no gene match. The DNA for the CDR3 is TGTGCCAGCTCACCGGGACAGGGGAACACTGAAGCTTTCTTT. It yields the protein CASSPGQGNTEAFF.

This clone was counted a single time. V and J are TRBV11-3 and TRBJ2-7; D remains unclear. From germline, CDR1 is SGHNT and CDR2 YENEEA. CDR3 length: 14 amino acids. The ends were cut back, 5 bases at V and 0 bases at J, with 11 bases in the middle. CDR3 DNA: TGTGCCAGCAGCCCTAACGGCCGCTCCTACGAGCAGTACTTC. It encodes CASSPNGRSYEQYF.

This clone has only one observation. The V gene is TRBV9, the J gene TRBJ2-7; D could derive from TRBD1 or TRBD2 (5 bases each). The V end was cut by 4 bases, the J end by 1 base, with 12 bases between. Germline V CDR1 and CDR2: SGDLS, YYNGEE. This CDR3 contains 14 residues. The CDR3 region is CASSPRELSYEQYF. DNA of the CDR3: TGTGCCAGCAGCCCCAGGGAGCTGTCCTACGAGCAGTACTTC. Filled out from reference TRBV9 and TRBJ2-7, the complete variable domain reads DSGVTQTPKHLITATGQRVTLRCSPRSGDLSVYWYQQSLDQGLQFLIQYYNGEERAKGNILERFSAQQFPDLHSELNLSSLELGDSALYFCASSPRELSYEQYFGPGTRLTVT.

The V and J genes are TRBV9 and TRBJ2-3; TRBD2 might be the D (5 bases). V was trimmed by 3 bases and J by 4 bases, leaving 18 bases between them. Germline V lookup: CDR1 SGDLS, CDR2 YYNGEE. The CDR3 loop spans 16 amino acids. The CDR3 sequence: CASSARTASTSDTQYF. The CDR3 DNA is TGTGCCAGCAGCGCAAGGACTGCTTCTACTTCAGATACGCAGTATTTT.

V usage is TRBV4-1 and J usage is TRBJ2-3, with 7 bases that match TRBD2. The CDR3 totals 18 residues. CDR1 and CDR2 (germline): MGHRA, YSYEKL. The V gene end was trimmed by 0 bases and the J gene end by 1 base; junction bases not matched to a gene: 10. Here the CDR3 reads CASSQDRASGAGTDTQYF. CDR3 in DNA: TGCGCCAGCAGCCAAGATAGGGCTAGCGGTGCCGGCACAGATACGCAGTATTTT.

V and J are TRBV9 and TRBJ2-7, with 7 bases fitting TRBD2. There are 15 residues in the CDR3. V was clipped by 0 bases and J by 6 bases; unmatched bases: 9. Per the germline V gene, CDR1 is SGDLS and CDR2 is YYNGEE. In DNA form, the CDR3 reads TGTGCCAGCAGCGTAGTCCCCCATTCTAGCGGCGAGCAGTACTTC. Its translation is CASSVVPHSSGEQYF.

This rearrangement joins TRBV5-1 to TRBJ2-1, with D unresolved. The CDR3 has 14 amino acids. Deletions cut 0 bases from V and 6 bases from J, with 10 bases between. Germline V gene sequence: CDR1 SGHRS, CDR2 YFSETQ. The CDR3 DNA reads as TGCGCCAGCAGCTTGGAACCCGGGCTCAATGAGCAGTTCTTC. Amino acid sequence: CASSLEPGLNEQFF.

The chain is built from TRBV27 and TRBJ2-3; 8 nucleotides match TRBD2. Trimming cost V 5 bases and J 0 bases; bases outside gene matches: 16. Looked up from germline, CDR1 is MNHEY and CDR2 is SMNVEV (reference sequence). This CDR3 has 19 amino acids. This CDR3 reads CASSPSREGWESSTDTQYF. CDR3 bases: TGTGCCAGCAGTCCGTCCCGGGAGGGTTGGGAATCTAGCACAGATACGCAGTATTTT.

V is TRBV18 and J is TRBJ1-5; TRBD1 might be the D (6 bases). Germline CDR1 reads KGHSH; CDR2 reads LQKENI. Trimming removed 3 bases from V and 3 bases from J, with 18 bases in between. The CDR3 is 17 amino acids. The CDR3 sequence: CASSPEIVTGTNQPQHF. CDR3 DNA: TGTGCCAGCTCACCTGAGATTGTTACAGGGACCAATCAGCCCCAGCATTTT.